Each of the 21 T cell receptor beta chains below was sequenced from the same sample in a study of T cells in Graves' hyperthyroidism and ophthalmopathy. Researchers took RNA transcripts and amplified the TCR beta CDR3 regions from them. The TCR CDR3 was amplified in a first-round RT-PCR using the HTBI primer set. Via MiXCR, TCRdb re-called the multiplex PCR reads, giving one row per CDR3 protein. The data contain some 440,000 distinct CDR3 sequences, 15% to 18% of them singletons. The material sequenced was blood. Receptors were obtained from a woman aged 18 to 35 with Graves' hyperthyroidism.

This clonotype was seen a few times. The chain carries TRBV18 and TRBJ1-5; a weak D match, TRBD1 (6 bases). Germline-derived CDR1 and CDR2 are KGHSH and LQKENI. The germline V and J ends were trimmed by 6 bases and 7 bases, with 16 bases remaining between them. The CDR3 length is 14 residues. The DNA for the CDR3 is TGTGCCAGCTCCCCCCGACAGGACTCCCAGCCCCAGCATTTT. Its translation is CASSPRQDSQPQHF.

This clonotype has more than one count but fewer than ten. The chain has TRBV12-3 or TRBV12-4 and TRBJ2-2; D possibly corresponds to TRBD1 (5 bases). Trimming removed 4 bases from V and 10 bases from J, with 10 bases in between. The CDR3 is 12 residues long. CDR3 loop: CASSWGGAELFF. CDR3 bases: TGTGCCAGCAGTTGGGGTGGGGCGGAGCTGTTTTTT.

This clonotype was detected ten times or more. The chain employs TRBV6-1 and TRBJ1-6; 9 bases match TRBD1. Germline values: CDR1 MNHNS, CDR2 SASEGT. The CDR3 has 14 amino acids. The trim removed 6 bases at V and 10 bases at J, leaving 7 bases unmatched. DNA for the CDR3: TGTGCCAGCAGGACGGGACAGGGTGCATCACCCCTCCACTTT. This sequence encodes CASRTGQGASPLHF.

This clonotype was detected once. The V call is TRBV28, the J call TRBJ2-1; 7 bases match TRBD2. This CDR3 is built from 17 residues. V shed 5 bases, J shed 0 bases, and the junction held 10 bases outside the gene matches. Germline loops: CDR1 MDHEN, CDR2 SYDVKM. CDR3 sequence (DNA): TGTGCCAGCAGTCCCAGTGGAGGGAGGGCCTCCTACAATGAGCAGTTCTTC. Translated: CASSPSGGRASYNEQFF.

This clonotype has at least ten counts. The chain uses TRBV5-6 and TRBJ2-7; unclear D gene. Deletions cut 5 bases from V and 7 bases from J, with 13 bases between. Germline CDR1 SGHDT, CDR2 YYEEEE. This CDR3 is 12 amino acids long. The CDR3 DNA is TGTGCCAGCAGTTTCCTCCGAGGAGAGCAGTACTTC. Its protein product is CASSFLRGEQYF.

This clonotype was detected ten times or more. This chain uses TRBV28 with TRBJ2-5; possibly TRBD1 or TRBD2 for D (7 bases each). V shed 6 bases and J shed 2 bases, with 13 bases lying between them. The germline V gene has CDR1 MDHEN and CDR2 SYDVKM. CDR3 length: 14 residues. CDR3 in DNA: TGTGCCAGCAGAGGTCAGGGGGGGCAAGAGACCCAGTACTTC. Translating it yields CASRGQGGQETQYF. The whole variable domain, filled in from reference TRBV28 and TRBJ2-5, reads DVKVTQSSRYLVKRTGEKVFLECVQDMDHENMFWYRQDPGLGLRLIYFSYDVKMKEKGDIPEGYSVSREKKERFSLILESASTNQTSMYLCASRGQGGQETQYFGPGTRLLVL.

Ten or more counts support this clonotype. This chain connects TRBV15 to TRBJ2-5; 9 nucleotides align to TRBD1. CDR1 and CDR2 from the germline V gene are LNHNV and YYDKDF (reference sequence). CDR3 size: 13 residues. V gave up 5 bases and J gave up 5 bases; unmatched junction bases: 3. CDR3 sequence (DNA): TGTGCCACCAGCCGGACAGGGGAGGAGACCCAGTACTTC. Residues: CATSRTGEETQYF.

This clonotype was detected a few times. The CDR3 reads CASTEPEASGSPAAGELFF. In DNA form, the CDR3 reads TGTGCCAGCACCGAACCGGAGGCTAGCGGGAGTCCCGCGGCCGGGGAGCTGTTTTTT. The rearrangement joins TRBV25-1 to TRBJ2-2; 10 bases match TRBD2. The CDR3 length is 19 residues. Germline V gene lookup returns CDR1 MGHDK and CDR2 SYGVNS. V lost 7 bases to trimming and J lost 6 bases; unmatched junction nucleotides: 20.

This clonotype has only a few counts. The chain links TRBV5-1 to TRBJ1-2, with TRBD1 as a possible D gene (6 bases). This CDR3 region has 14 residues. V was clipped by 4 bases and J by 3 bases, with 13 bases between them. Germline CDR1 is SGHRS and CDR2 is YFSETQ. The DNA for the CDR3 is TGCGCCAGCAGCGTCCCCGGGACACACTATGGCTACACCTTC. Translated, it gives CASSVPGTHYGYTF.

This clonotype appeared a few times. The chain recombines TRBV3-1 with TRBJ2-5; D remains ambiguous. The germline CDR1 and CDR2 sequences are LGHDT and YNNKEL (reference sequence). V was trimmed by 1 base and J by 1 base, leaving 10 bases between them. The CDR3 consists of 15 residues. The CDR3 DNA reads TGTGCCAGCAGCCAAGTCCTCAACAGCCAAGAGACCCAGTACTTC. Translated, it gives CASSQVLNSQETQYF.

This clonotype appeared many times. The CDR3 DNA reads as TGTGCCAGCAGTTACTCGAGCAACAATTCACCCCTCCACTTT. This gives the protein CASSYSSNNSPLHF. The rearrangement links TRBV6-5 to TRBJ1-6; D is ambiguous. V was pared by 0 bases and J by 7 bases, with 7 bases between. Germline V CDR1 and CDR2: MNHEY, SVGAGI. CDR3 length: 14 amino acids.

The chain links TRBV20-1 to TRBJ2-1, with D uncertain. The V end was cut by 0 bases, the J end by 11 bases, with 8 bases between. Looked up from germline, CDR1 is DFQATT and CDR2 is SNEGSKA (reference sequence). This CDR3 contains 11 residues. CDR3 in amino acids: CSAREGDKQFF. The DNA of the CDR3 is TGCAGTGCTAGAGAGGGCGATAAGCAGTTCTTC.

The table lists this clonotype with many counts. The chain couples TRBV5-1 to TRBJ1-5; 9 positions agree with TRBD1. This CDR3 comprises 13 residues. Germline CDR1 and CDR2: SGHRS and YFSETQ. The junction had 0 bases not matched to a gene; V was cut back by 2 bases and J by 6 bases. In DNA form, the CDR3 reads TGCGCCAGCAGCTTACAGGGGGCTCAGCCCCAGCATTTT. Its protein is CASSLQGAQPQHF.

This clonotype occurred many times. The chain couples TRBV12-3 or TRBV12-4 to TRBJ1-2; 9 bases fit TRBD1. V was clipped by 6 bases and J by 9 bases; unmatched bases: 8. This CDR3 contains 13 residues. The chain's CDR3 is CASSLNRGHRYTF. The CDR3 coding sequence is TGTGCCAGCAGCTTGAACAGGGGGCATCGCTACACCTTC.

The sample holds many counts of this clonotype. The rearrangement links TRBV7-8 to TRBJ2-4, with a weak D call TRBD1 (6 bases). The CDR3 is 19 amino acids. CDR1 and CDR2 from the germline V gene are SGHVS and FQNEAQ. V was clipped by 1 base and J by 0 bases, with 19 bases between them. CDR3 residues: CASSLEGEQAPIAKNIQYF. In nucleotides, the CDR3 is TGTGCCAGCAGCTTAGAGGGGGAGCAGGCCCCAATAGCCAAAAACATTCAGTACTTC. The variable domain in full, completed from reference TRBV7-8 and TRBJ2-4, reads GAGVSQSPRYKVAKRGQDVALRCDPISGHVSLFWYQQALGQGPEFLTYFQNEAQLDKSGLPSDRFFAERPEGSVSTLKIQRTQQEDSAVYLCASSLEGEQAPIAKNIQYFGAGTRLSVL.

This clonotype was observed a few times. The chain is built from TRBV12-5 and TRBJ2-5; D may correspond to TRBD1 or TRBD2 (5 bases each). The V gene's germline CDR1 is LGHNT and CDR2 FRNRAP. The V and J ends lost 6 bases and 1 base respectively, with 12 bases between them. The CDR3 length is 14 residues. The CDR3: CASGRGAVQETQYF. DNA for the CDR3: TGTGCTAGTGGCCGAGGGGCAGTCCAAGAGACCCAGTACTTC.

This clonotype was observed many times. The gene calls are TRBV7-9 and TRBJ2-7, with 7 nucleotides matching TRBD2. The germline V gene has CDR1 SEHNR and CDR2 FQNEAQ (reference sequence). The CDR3 runs to 13 residues. V dropped 3 bases and J dropped 5; count of bases not matched to a gene: 4. The chain's CDR3 is CASSFSGRHEQYF. For the CDR3, the DNA is TGTGCCAGCAGCTTTAGCGGGCGGCACGAGCAGTACTTC.

The chain has TRBV7-9 and TRBJ1-3; no clear D gene. Per the germline V gene, CDR1 is SEHNR and CDR2 is FQNEAQ (reference sequence). The CDR3 covers 15 residues. Between the trimmed V and J ends, which lost 1 base and 0 bases, there was a span of 7 bases. DNA of the CDR3: TGTGCCAGCAGCTTAGATGGCCTCTCTGGAAACACCATATATTTT. Translating it yields CASSLDGLSGNTIYF.

This clonotype was seen ten or more times. V and J are TRBV5-1 and TRBJ2-5, with 9 positions matching TRBD2. After removal of 4 bases from V and 3 bases from J, the junction contained 4 bases not matched to a gene. CDR3 length equals 14 residues. Germline CDR1 is SGHRS and CDR2 is YFSETQ. The CDR3 here is CASSPRLAEETQYF. The CDR3 DNA reads as TGCGCCAGCAGCCCCCGACTAGCGGAAGAGACCCAGTACTTC.

In its sample, this clonotype was seen many times. The chain joins TRBV5-1 to TRBJ2-1, with D perhaps matching TRBD1 or TRBD2 (5 bases each). V lost 0 bases, J lost 5 bases, and 12 bases lay in between. Germline V gene lookup returns CDR1 SGHRS and CDR2 YFSETQ. The CDR3 consists of 15 residues. Here the CDR3 DNA reads TGCGCCAGCAGCTTGGCTCGGGGCGCTAACAATGAGCAGTTCTTC. Residues: CASSLARGANNEQFF. Looking up the rest from reference TRBV5-1 and TRBJ2-1 gives the full variable domain: KAGVTQTPRYLIKTRGQQVTLSCSPISGHRSVSWYQQTPGQGLQFLFEYFSETQRNKGNFPGRFSGRQFSNSRSEMNVSTLELGDSALYLCASSLARGANNEQFFGPGTRLTVL.

This clonotype has only a few counts. The V and J genes are TRBV4-1 and TRBJ2-7, with 10 nucleotides matching TRBD1. Germline V lookup: CDR1 MGHRA, CDR2 YSYEKL. Trimming cost V 5 bases and J 6 bases; bases outside gene matches: 7. There are 14 residues in the CDR3. The CDR3 DNA follows: TGCGCCAGCAGCGGCCGGGACAGGGGTCTCGAGCAGTACTTC. This translates into CASSGRDRGLEQYF.